This entry is about one T cell receptor beta chain. No antigen is known for it. Germline CDR1 is SGHTA and CDR2 is FQGNSA. This CDR3 region has 18 residues. Trimming removed 3 bases at V and 4 bases at J, with 22 bases between. These data originate in a study of beta chain features in type 1 diabetes. Overall study results and limits: Here, the possible influence of HLA type (on TCRB rearrangement) remained unresolved.

As every portion of the isolated RNA was reverse transcribed, the sequencing read expressed TCRB transcripts. Only in-frame clones appear in the TCRdb table, and some are missing; sequencing was by immunoSEQ multiplex PCR. The sample contains 130,000 to 150,000 clones, under 60% of which appear only once. The sample consisted of Tregs from blood. The TCR originated in a man younger than 35 in good health. The chain has TRBV7-2 and TRBJ2-4; D possibly corresponds to TRBD2 (7 bases). CDR3 amino acids: CASSFSPGGGRPKNIQYF. As DNA, the CDR3 is TGTGCCAGCAGCTTCTCTCCGGGGGGCGGGCGACCAAAAAACATTCAGTACTTC.